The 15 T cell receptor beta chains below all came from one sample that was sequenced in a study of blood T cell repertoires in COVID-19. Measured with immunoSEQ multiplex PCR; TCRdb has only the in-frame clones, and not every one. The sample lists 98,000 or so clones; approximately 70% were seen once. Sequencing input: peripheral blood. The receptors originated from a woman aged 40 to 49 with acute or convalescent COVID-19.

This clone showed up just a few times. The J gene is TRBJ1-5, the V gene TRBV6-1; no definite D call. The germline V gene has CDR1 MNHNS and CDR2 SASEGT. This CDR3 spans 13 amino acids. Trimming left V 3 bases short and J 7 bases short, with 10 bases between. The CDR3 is CASSEGVGQPQHF. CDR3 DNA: TGTGCCAGCAGTGAGGGAGTTGGACAGCCCCAGCATTTT.

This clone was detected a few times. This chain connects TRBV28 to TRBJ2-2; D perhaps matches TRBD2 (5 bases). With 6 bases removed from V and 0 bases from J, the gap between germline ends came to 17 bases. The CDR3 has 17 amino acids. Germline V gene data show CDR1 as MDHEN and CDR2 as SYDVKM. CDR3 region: CASRGTDYRANTGELFF. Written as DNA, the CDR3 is TGTGCCAGCAGAGGTACCGACTACCGAGCGAACACCGGGGAGCTGTTTTTT.

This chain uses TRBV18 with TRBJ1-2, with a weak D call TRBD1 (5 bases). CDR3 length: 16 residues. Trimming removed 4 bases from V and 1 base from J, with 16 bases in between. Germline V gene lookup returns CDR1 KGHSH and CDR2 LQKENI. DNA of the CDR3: TGTGCCAGCTCACAGACCCGGGACGGGGGTAACTATGGCTACACCTTC. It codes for CASSQTRDGGNYGYTF.

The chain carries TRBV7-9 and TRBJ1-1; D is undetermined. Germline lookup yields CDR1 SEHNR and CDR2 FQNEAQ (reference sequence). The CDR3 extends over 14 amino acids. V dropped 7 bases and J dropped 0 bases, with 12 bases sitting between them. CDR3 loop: CASIVAGMNTEAFF. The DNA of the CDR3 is TGTGCCAGCATAGTAGCGGGGATGAACACTGAAGCTTTCTTT. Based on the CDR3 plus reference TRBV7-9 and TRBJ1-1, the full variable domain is DTGVSQNPRHKITKRGQNVTFRCDPISEHNRLYWYRQTLGQGPEFLTYFQNEAQLEKSRLLSDRFSAERPKGSFSTLEIQRTEQGDSAMYLCASIVAGMNTEAFFGQGTRLTVV.

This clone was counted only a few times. In nucleotides, the CDR3 is TGTGCCAGTAGTGGGGCTAGCAATCAGCCCCAGCATTTT. It is translated as CASSGASNQPQHF. The rearrangement links TRBV19 to TRBJ1-5; tentative D call: TRBD1 (5 bases). Germline V lookup: CDR1 LNHDA, CDR2 SQIVND (reference sequence). This CDR3 has 13 residues. The germline V and J ends were trimmed by 5 bases and 0 bases, with 5 bases remaining between them.

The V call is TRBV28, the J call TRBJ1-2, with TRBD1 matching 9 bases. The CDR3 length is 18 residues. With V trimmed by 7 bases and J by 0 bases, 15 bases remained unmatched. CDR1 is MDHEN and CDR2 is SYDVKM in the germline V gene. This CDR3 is CASTLPGTGILANYGYTF. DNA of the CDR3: TGTGCCAGCACCCTACCCGGGACAGGGATCCTTGCTAACTATGGCTACACCTTC.

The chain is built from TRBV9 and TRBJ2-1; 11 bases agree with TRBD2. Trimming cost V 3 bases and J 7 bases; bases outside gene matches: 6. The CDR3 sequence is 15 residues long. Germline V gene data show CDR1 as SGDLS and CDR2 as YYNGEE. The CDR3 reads CASSDSGGADNEQFF. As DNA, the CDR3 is TGTGCCAGCAGCGATAGCGGGGGGGCCGATAATGAGCAGTTCTTC.

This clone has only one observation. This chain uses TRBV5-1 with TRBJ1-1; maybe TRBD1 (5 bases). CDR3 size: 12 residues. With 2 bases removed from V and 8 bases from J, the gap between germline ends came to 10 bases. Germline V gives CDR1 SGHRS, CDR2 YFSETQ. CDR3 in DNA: TGCGCCAGCAGCTTAGGCCAGGGCGAAGCTTTCTTT. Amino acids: CASSLGQGEAFF.

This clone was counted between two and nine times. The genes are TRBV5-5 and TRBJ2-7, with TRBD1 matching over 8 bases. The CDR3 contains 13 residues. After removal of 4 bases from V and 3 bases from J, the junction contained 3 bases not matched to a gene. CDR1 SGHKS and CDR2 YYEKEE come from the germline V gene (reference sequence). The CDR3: CASSKGQGYEQYF. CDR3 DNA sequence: TGTGCCAGCAGCAAAGGACAGGGCTACGAGCAGTACTTC.

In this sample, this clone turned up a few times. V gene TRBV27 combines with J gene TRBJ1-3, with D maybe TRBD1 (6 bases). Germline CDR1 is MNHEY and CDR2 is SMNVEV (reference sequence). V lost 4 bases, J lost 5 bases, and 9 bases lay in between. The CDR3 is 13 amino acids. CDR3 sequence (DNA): TGTGCCAGCAGTTCGGGACACAGAAACACCATATATTTT. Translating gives CASSSGHRNTIYF.

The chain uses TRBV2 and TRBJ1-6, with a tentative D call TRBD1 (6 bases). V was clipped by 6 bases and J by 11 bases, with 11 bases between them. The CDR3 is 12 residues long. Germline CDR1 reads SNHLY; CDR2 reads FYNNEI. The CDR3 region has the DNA TGTGCCAGCAGCGGACAGCGTACACCCCTCCACTTT. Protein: CASSGQRTPLHF.

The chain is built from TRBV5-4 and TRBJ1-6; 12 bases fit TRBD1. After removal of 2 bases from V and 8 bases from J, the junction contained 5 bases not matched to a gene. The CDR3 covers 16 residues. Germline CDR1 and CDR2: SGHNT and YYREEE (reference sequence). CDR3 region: CASSFGDRGLYSPLHF. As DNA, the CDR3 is TGTGCCAGCAGCTTTGGGGACAGGGGGCTATATTCACCCCTCCACTTT.

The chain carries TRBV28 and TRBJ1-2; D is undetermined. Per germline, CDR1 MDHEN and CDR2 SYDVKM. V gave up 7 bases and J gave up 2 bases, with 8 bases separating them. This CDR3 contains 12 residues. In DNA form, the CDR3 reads TGTGCCAGCACTCCGGGGAACTATGGCTACACCTTC. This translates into CASTPGNYGYTF.

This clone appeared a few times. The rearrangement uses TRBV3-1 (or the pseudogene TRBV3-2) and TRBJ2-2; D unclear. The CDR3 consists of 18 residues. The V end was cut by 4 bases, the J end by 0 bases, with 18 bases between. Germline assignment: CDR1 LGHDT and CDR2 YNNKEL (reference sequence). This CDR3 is CASSPPVRRRTNTGELFF. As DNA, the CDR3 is TGTGCCAGCAGCCCCCCCGTGAGGAGACGAACGAACACCGGGGAGCTGTTTTTT.

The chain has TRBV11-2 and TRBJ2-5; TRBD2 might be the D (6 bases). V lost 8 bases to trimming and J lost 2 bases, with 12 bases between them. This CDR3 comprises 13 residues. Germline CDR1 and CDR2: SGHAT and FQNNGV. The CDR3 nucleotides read TGTGCCAGCGGATTGGGACTTCAAGAGACCCAGTACTTC. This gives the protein CASGLGLQETQYF.